This T cell receptor (beta chain) was sequenced during a study of cytomegalovirus exposure and HLA in healthy donors. Points from the study as a whole: As immune exposure information, only CMV serostatus was available. The productive fraction for most TCR beta V segments was about 90% or about 30% in an earlier analysis. There were some public TCRs occurring in many donors, but most TCR sequences were rare.

The CDR3 loop spans 16 amino acids. Germline lookup yields CDR1 LNHDA and CDR2 SQIVND (reference sequence). V lost 4 bases and J lost 2, with 12 bases in between. 60 Vbeta and 13 Jbeta primers were used in PCR. Method: immunoSEQ multiplex PCR; TCRdb's copy keeps in-frame clones and lacks some. Of fewer than 200,000 clones in the sample, around 68% were seen once. Comment on this clone: No antigen is known for it.

The clonotype comes from a woman in her forties in good health and CMV-seropositive. The sample was PBMCs. The J gene is TRBJ2-6, the V gene TRBV19; D call uncertain. This chain's CDR3 is CASSTERHAGANVLTF. The CDR3 coding sequence is TGTGCCAGTAGTACTGAGAGACATGCTGGGGCCAACGTCCTGACTTTC.